Listed here is a single TCR beta chain. Its antigen is still unknown. These data come from a study of T cell responses to AZD1222 COVID-19 vaccine. Study-wide points: Regions 160-218 and 743-854 dominated among vaccine-associated CD4 TCRs spanning spike. The study identified only 6 or 7 AZD1222 recipients as seropositive at baseline.

TCRdb's table, derived via immunoSEQ multiplex PCR, lists solely in-frame clones and lacks some. The repertoire has more than 150,000 clones, roughly 93% of them found once; the top ten carry roughly 0.98%. The CDR3 is 13 amino acids. Per germline, CDR1 MDHEN and CDR2 SYDVKM. With V trimmed by 7 bases and J by 7 bases, 8 bases remained unmatched. The receptor was isolated from an adult in good health. Source: peripheral blood, taken on day 0 of AZD1222 vaccination. The chain recombines TRBV28 with TRBJ2-7, with 9 bases aligning to TRBD2. The CDR3 DNA is TGTGCCAGCATGTTAGCGGGAGTTGGAGAGCAGTACTTC. The encoded protein is CASMLAGVGEQYF.